Listed here are 11 T cell receptor beta chains from one sample, sequenced in a study of identical twins (dated by TCRdb to 2016 to 2017). Libraries were constructed by 5' RACE. Sequencer: Illumina HiSeq 2000. TCRdb applied fastp at Q25 and MiXCR to the public reads, then kept only in-frame beta chains. For every CDR3 protein sequence, its rows merge into one entry that carries the most common genes and DNA. The sample table lists 450,000 or so distinct CDR3 sequences, 24% of them with a count of one. Jointly, the top ten make up 2.9% of the sample. A further study also used this sample, focusing on T cells expressing NK-cell markers.

The sequencing input was CD4+ T cells sorted from blood. Receptors were obtained from a woman in her late teens or twenties in good health.

This clonotype was detected only a few times. The chain uses TRBV29-1 and TRBJ2-2; 7 nucleotides line up with TRBD1. J was trimmed by 6 bases and V by 7 bases; bases with no gene match: 5. The CDR3 has 12 amino acids. CDR1 is SQVTM, CDR2 ANQGSEA, per germline. The CDR3 coding sequence is TGCAGCGCGGGACAGATGGCCGGGGAGCTGTTTTTT. Amino acids: CSAGQMAGELFF.

This clonotype was picked up one time. The chain joins TRBV29-1 to TRBJ2-1, with unresolved D. The CDR3 consists of 17 residues. Germline V gene sequence: CDR1 SQVTM, CDR2 ANQGSEA. V was pared by 5 bases and J by 4 bases, with 24 bases between. The CDR3 protein is CSVFDRVERNPYNEQFF. DNA for the CDR3: TGCAGCGTTTTCGATAGAGTGGAGAGAAACCCTTACAATGAGCAGTTCTTC.

The rearrangement joins TRBV7-2 to TRBJ1-1; D is unclear. Germline V gives CDR1 SGHTA, CDR2 FQGNSA. The V and J ends lost 5 bases and 3 bases respectively, with 7 bases between them. The CDR3 sequence is 12 residues long. This chain's CDR3 is CASSQIYTEAFF. CDR3 sequence (DNA): TGTGCCAGCAGCCAAATATACACTGAAGCTTTCTTT.

This clonotype was found a few times. The V gene is TRBV18, the J gene TRBJ2-3, with D hard to call. The CDR3 spans 16 residues. Trimming took off 1 base at V and 0 bases at J, with 11 bases between the two ends. In germline, CDR1 is KGHSH, CDR2 LQKENI. The DNA of the CDR3 is TGTGCCAGCTCACCACTTGGCTTGGGAAGCACAGATACGCAGTATTTT. Its translation: CASSPLGLGSTDTQYF.

The chain employs TRBV7-2 and TRBJ2-1; D perhaps matches TRBD2 (5 bases). Per the germline V gene, CDR1 is SGHTA and CDR2 is FQGNSA. The CDR3 is 14 amino acids. Trimming removed 0 bases from V and 8 bases from J, with 11 bases in between. The CDR3 region has the DNA TGTGCCAGCAGCTTAGCGGGAGTGGGCCATGAGCAGTTCTTC. Protein product: CASSLAGVGHEQFF. The whole variable domain, filled in from reference TRBV7-2 and TRBJ2-1, reads GAGVSQSPSNKVTEKGKDVELRCDPISGHTALYWYRQSLGQGLEFLIYFQGNSAPDKSGLPSDRFSAERTGGSVSTLTIQRTQQEDSAVYLCASSLAGVGHEQFFGPGTRLTVL.

Only a few counts were recorded for this clonotype. The rearrangement uses TRBV29-1 and TRBJ2-5; TRBD1 is a possible D gene (6 bases). Trimming took 6 bases from V and 3 from J, leaving 14 bases between them. The CDR3 is 13 residues long. The germline V gene encodes CDR1 SQVTM and CDR2 ANQGSEA. The CDR3 region is CSVVQGRKETQYF. CDR3 DNA sequence: TGCAGCGTAGTGCAGGGGAGAAAAGAGACCCAGTACTTC.

The chain uses TRBV5-1 and TRBJ2-7, with a tentative D call TRBD2 (5 bases). Per the germline V gene, CDR1 is SGHRS and CDR2 is YFSETQ. Deletions cut 5 bases from V and 2 bases from J, with 17 bases between. The CDR3 is 15 amino acids. The CDR3 is CASRSIAAATYEQYF. The CDR3 DNA is TGCGCCAGCAGATCCATCGCAGCGGCTACCTACGAGCAGTACTTC. The entire variable domain, with the rest obtained from reference TRBV5-1 and TRBJ2-7, is as follows: KAGVTQTPRYLIKTRGQQVTLSCSPISGHRSVSWYQQTPGQGLQFLFEYFSETQRNKGNFPGRFSGRQFSNSRSEMNVSTLELGDSALYLCASRSIAAATYEQYFGPGTRLTVT.

A few counts support this clonotype. This chain joins TRBV18 and TRBJ2-5; 9 nucleotides line up with TRBD2. The CDR3 contains 14 residues. The V segment lost 0 bases and the J segment 4 bases; nucleotides outside the gene matches: 0. Germline assignment: CDR1 KGHSH and CDR2 LQKENI. The CDR3 here is CASSPPSGRETQYF. The CDR3 DNA is TGTGCCAGCTCACCACCTAGCGGGAGAGAGACCCAGTACTTC. Based on the CDR3 plus reference TRBV18 and TRBJ2-5, the full variable domain is NAGVMQNPRHLVRRRGQEARLRCSPMKGHSHVYWYRQLPEEGLKFMVYLQKENIIDESGMPKERFSAEFPKEGPSILRIQQVVRGDSAAYFCASSPPSGRETQYFGPGTRLLVL.

This rearrangement joins TRBV20-1 to TRBJ2-4; D possibly corresponds to TRBD1 (6 bases). Germline V gives CDR1 DFQATT, CDR2 SNEGSKA (reference sequence). The CDR3 sequence is 15 residues long. The V gene lost 6 bases and the J gene lost 6 bases, with 21 bases spanning the gap. CDR3 in amino acids: CSAILSGVGGNIQYF. For the CDR3, the DNA is TGCAGTGCCATCCTTTCAGGGGTTGGGGGAAACATTCAGTACTTC.

This rearrangement joins TRBV7-9 to TRBJ1-1; the D is unclear. This CDR3 is built from 13 residues. V lost 6 bases, J lost 1 base, and 9 bases lay in between. From germline, CDR1 is SEHNR and CDR2 FQNEAQ (reference sequence). The CDR3 protein is CASRAGGNTEAFF. The CDR3 nucleotides are TGTGCCAGCAGGGCGGGCGGGAACACTGAAGCTTTCTTT.

A few counts support this clonotype. The chain carries TRBV2 and TRBJ1-5, with D possibly matching TRBD1 (6 bases). Germline V CDR1 and CDR2: SNHLY, FYNNEI. The CDR3 is 15 amino acids. The V end was cut by 6 bases, the J end by 1 base, with 13 bases between. CDR3 in amino acids: CASSRRGASNQPQHF. The DNA of the CDR3 is TGTGCCAGCAGCCGACGGGGGGCGAGCAATCAGCCCCAGCATTTT.